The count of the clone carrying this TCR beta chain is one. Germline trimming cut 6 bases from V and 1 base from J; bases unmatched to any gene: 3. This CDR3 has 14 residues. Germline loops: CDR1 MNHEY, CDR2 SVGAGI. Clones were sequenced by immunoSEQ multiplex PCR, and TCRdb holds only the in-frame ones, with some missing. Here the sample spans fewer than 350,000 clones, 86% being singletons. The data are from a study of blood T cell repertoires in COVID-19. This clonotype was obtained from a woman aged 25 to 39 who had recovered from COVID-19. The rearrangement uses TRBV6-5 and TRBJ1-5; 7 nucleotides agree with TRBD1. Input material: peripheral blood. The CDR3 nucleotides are TGTGCCAGCAGCCAACAGGGGAGCAATCAGCCCCAGCATTTT. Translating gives CASSQQGSNQPQHF.